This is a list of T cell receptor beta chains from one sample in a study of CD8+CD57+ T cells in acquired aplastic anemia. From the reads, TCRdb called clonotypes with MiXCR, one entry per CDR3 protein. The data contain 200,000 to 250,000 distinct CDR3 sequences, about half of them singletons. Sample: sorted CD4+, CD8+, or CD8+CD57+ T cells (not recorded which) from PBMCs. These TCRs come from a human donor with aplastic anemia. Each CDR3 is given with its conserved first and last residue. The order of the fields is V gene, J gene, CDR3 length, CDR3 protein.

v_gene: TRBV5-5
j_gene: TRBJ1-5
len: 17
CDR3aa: CASSLVPQRELNQPQHF

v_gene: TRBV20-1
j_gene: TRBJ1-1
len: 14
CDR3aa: CSARPDSQNTEAFF

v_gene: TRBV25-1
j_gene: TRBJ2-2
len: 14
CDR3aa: CASSRDRGSGELFF

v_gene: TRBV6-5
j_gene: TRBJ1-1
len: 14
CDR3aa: CASSYSRGNTEAFF

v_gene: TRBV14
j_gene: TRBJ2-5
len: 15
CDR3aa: CASSFLAGGPEAQYF

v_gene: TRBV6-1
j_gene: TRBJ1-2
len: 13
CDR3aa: CASSSGANYGYTF

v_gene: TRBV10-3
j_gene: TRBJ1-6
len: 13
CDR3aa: CAISEVGQPPLHF

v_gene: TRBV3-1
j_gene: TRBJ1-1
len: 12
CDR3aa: CASSQTGYEAFF

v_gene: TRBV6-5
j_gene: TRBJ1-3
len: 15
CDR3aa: CASTWTGGSGNTIYF

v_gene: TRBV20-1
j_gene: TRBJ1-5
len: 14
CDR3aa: CSAPPGGPGQPQHF

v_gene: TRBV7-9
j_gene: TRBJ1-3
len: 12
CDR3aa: CASSLTGDTIYF

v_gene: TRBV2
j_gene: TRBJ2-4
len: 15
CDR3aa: CASSLAGLAKNIQYF

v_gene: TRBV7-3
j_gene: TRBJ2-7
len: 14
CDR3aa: CASSIGQGALEQYF

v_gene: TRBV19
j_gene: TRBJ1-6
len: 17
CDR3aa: CASSIGLLSSYNSPLHF

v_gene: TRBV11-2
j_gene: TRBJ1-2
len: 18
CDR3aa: CASSLERQGRESYYGYTF

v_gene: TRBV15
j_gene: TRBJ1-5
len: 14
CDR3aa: CATSRDFSNQPQHF

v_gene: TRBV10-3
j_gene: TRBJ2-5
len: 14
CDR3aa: CAGKTSGTQETQYF

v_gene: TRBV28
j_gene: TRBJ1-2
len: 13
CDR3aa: CASSFEGTRGYTF

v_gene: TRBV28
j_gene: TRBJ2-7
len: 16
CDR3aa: CASSPPRGGPSYEQYF

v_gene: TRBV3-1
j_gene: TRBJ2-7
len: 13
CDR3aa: CASSRQGTYEQYF

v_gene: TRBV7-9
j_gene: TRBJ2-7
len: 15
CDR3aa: CASSDHPGQAYEQYF

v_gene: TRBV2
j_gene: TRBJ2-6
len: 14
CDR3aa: CASSADRARNTEAF

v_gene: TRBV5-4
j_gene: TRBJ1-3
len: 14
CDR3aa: CASSSWGKGNTIYF

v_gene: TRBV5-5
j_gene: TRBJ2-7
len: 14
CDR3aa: CASSSQTVAFEQYF

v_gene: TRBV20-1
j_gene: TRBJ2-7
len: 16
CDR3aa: CSAPIPSGLDSYEQYF

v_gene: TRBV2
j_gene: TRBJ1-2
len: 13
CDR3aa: CATYVQGARGYTF

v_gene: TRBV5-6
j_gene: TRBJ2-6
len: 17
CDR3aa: CASSFGLKSSGANVLTF

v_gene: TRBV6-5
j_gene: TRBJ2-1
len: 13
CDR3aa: CASRRQGFNEQFF

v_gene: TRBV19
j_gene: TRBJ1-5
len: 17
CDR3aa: CASSPPRTAHSNQPQHF

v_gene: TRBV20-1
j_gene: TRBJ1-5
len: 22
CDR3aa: CSARPRRALATGLKDSNQPQHF

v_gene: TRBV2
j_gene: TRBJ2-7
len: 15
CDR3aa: CASSERSGGSYEQYF

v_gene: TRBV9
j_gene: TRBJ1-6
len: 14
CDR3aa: CASSVGQMGSPLHF

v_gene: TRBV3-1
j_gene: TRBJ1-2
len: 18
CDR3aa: CASSQDRFLGPGGYGYTF

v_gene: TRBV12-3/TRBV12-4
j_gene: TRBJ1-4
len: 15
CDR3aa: CASGSVAGGLEKPFF

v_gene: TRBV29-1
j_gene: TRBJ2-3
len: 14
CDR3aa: CSGDRGLSTDTQYF

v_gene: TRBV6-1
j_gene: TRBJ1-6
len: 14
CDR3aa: CASSPTVPNSPLHF

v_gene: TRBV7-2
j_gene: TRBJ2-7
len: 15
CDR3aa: CASSSIAGGRNEQYF

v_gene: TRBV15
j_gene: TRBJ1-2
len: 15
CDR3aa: CATSGLSNRGYGYTF

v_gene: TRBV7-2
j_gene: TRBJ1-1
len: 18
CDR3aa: CASSLAGGRTAMNTEAFF

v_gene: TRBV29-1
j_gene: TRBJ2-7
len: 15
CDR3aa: CSVGQGGWPAYEQYF

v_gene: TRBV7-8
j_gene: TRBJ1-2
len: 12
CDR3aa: CASSLVVGGYTF

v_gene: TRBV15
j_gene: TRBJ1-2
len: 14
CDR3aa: CATSGSGTGNGYTF

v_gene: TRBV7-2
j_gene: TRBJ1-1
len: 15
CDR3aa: CASSLVSAGGTEAFF

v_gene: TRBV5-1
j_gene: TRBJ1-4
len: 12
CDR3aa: CASIPGAEKLFF

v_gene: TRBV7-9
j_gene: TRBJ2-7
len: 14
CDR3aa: CASSLGGEWNEQYF